This TCR beta chain came from a study of control samples from healthy donors and cancer patients. Germline CDR1 is KGHDR and CDR2 is SFDVKD. This CDR3 contains 14 residues. V gave up 4 bases and J gave up 8 bases, with 11 bases separating them. Sequencing was performed with immunoSEQ multiplex PCR; in TCRdb, only in-frame clones are kept and a portion is missing. This sample has roughly 200,000 clones, with roughly nine tenths found just once. The chain uses TRBV24-1 and TRBJ1-6, with D tentatively TRBD1 (6 bases). The clonotype was recovered from a man aged 30 to 39 in good health. Sample: blood. The CDR3 sequence: CATSDPGHYSPLHF. CDR3 coding DNA: TGTGCCACCAGTGACCCGGGACACTATTCACCCCTCCACTTT.